Following are 31 T cell receptor beta chains from one sample sequenced in a study of T cells in localized non-small cell lung cancer. Assay: immunoSEQ multiplex PCR; the TCRdb copy retains only in-frame clones and omits some. The sample carries around 70,000 clones, 84% recorded once. The sequenced sample was peripheral blood, obtained before any cancer treatment. The receptor set was obtained from a female donor of 60 years or more with stage I lung adenocarcinoma.

The chain combines TRBV2 with TRBJ2-7, with 8 bases lining up with TRBD2. The CDR3 totals 14 residues. With V trimmed by 7 bases and J by 2 bases, 7 bases remained unmatched. Per the germline V gene, CDR1 is SNHLY and CDR2 is FYNNEI. The CDR3 coding sequence is TGTGCCAGCAAGCTAGCGGGCGGCCCCTACGAGCAGTACTTC. Protein product: CASKLAGGPYEQYF.

The chain employs TRBV10-3 and TRBJ2-5, with 10 positions matching TRBD2. The V and J ends lost 8 bases and 1 base, in that order; junction bases with no gene match: 7. The CDR3 runs to 15 residues. Germline CDR1 ENHRY, CDR2 SYGVKD. For the CDR3, the DNA is TGTGCCATCGGAGATAGCGGGGGGTCCCAAGAGACCCAGTACTTC. It codes for CAIGDSGGSQETQYF.

V is TRBV6-5 and J is TRBJ2-5; D might be TRBD2 (5 bases). Germline CDR1 reads MNHEY; CDR2 reads SVGAGI. There are 12 residues in the CDR3. Trimming removed 3 bases at V and 5 bases at J, with 7 bases between. CDR3 sequence reads: CASSYTRETQYF. As DNA, the CDR3 is TGTGCCAGCAGTTATACTAGGGAGACCCAGTACTTC.

The DNA for the CDR3 is TGTGCCAGCAGCTTAGATTCGGCTAGCGGGAGTACAGATACGCAGTATTTT. This gives the protein CASSLDSASGSTDTQYF. V gene TRBV7-2 combines with J gene TRBJ2-3; 10 positions match TRBD2. The junction had 7 bases not matched to a gene; V was cut back by 1 base and J by 3 bases. The CDR3 extends over 17 amino acids. Germline V gene lookup returns CDR1 SGHTA and CDR2 FQGNSA. The whole variable domain, remainder taken from reference TRBV7-2 and TRBJ2-3, is GAGVSQSPSNKVTEKGKDVELRCDPISGHTALYWYRQSLGQGLEFLIYFQGNSAPDKSGLPSDRFSAERTGGSVSTLTIQRTQQEDSAVYLCASSLDSASGSTDTQYFGPGTRLTVL.

The chain combines TRBV4-3 with TRBJ2-3, with 7 positions matching TRBD2. The V segment lost 4 bases and the J segment 3 bases; nucleotides outside the gene matches: 10. This CDR3 comprises 16 residues. Per the germline V gene, CDR1 is LGHNA and CDR2 is YSLEER. The CDR3 coding sequence is TGCGCCAGCAGCCTATCGGGGAGGGAAAGTACAGATACGCAGTATTTT. Its translation is CASSLSGRESTDTQYF.

The chain uses TRBV5-6 and TRBJ1-2; D is unclear. With 1 base removed from V and 8 bases from J, the gap between germline ends came to 15 bases. Per the germline V gene, CDR1 is SGHDT and CDR2 is YYEEEE. This CDR3 has 14 residues. CDR3 coding DNA: TGTGCCAGCAGCTTGACTCGGGGAGTGGGGGGCTACACCTTC. This codes for CASSLTRGVGGYTF.

The rearrangement joins TRBV5-1 to TRBJ2-2; D uncertain. Trimming took 1 base from V and 2 from J, leaving 6 bases between them. Germline lookup yields CDR1 SGHRS and CDR2 YFSETQ. This CDR3 is built from 14 residues. The CDR3 region has the DNA TGCGCCAGCAGCTTGCAGGCAAACACCGGGGAGCTGTTTTTT. Its protein product is CASSLQANTGELFF.

This clone was seen a few times. V is TRBV5-6 and J is TRBJ1-2; no definite D call. Germline CDR1 is SGHDT and CDR2 is YYEEEE. V was shortened by 1 base and J by 3 bases, with 10 bases between the two germline ends. The CDR3 has 14 amino acids. CDR3 region: CASSLRVMDYGYTF. The CDR3 DNA sequence: TGTGCCAGCAGCTTGAGGGTCATGGACTATGGCTACACCTTC.

The rearrangement uses TRBV19 and TRBJ2-3, with 7 bases lining up with TRBD1. The germline V gene has CDR1 LNHDA and CDR2 SQIVND (reference sequence). The CDR3 sequence is 15 residues long. With V trimmed by 10 bases and J by 2 bases, 12 bases remained unmatched. CDR3 loop: CATRNAGTDTDTQYF. DNA for the CDR3: TGTGCCACCCGAAACGCCGGGACAGACACAGATACGCAGTATTTT.

The chain recombines TRBV7-9 with TRBJ2-6; 10 bases fit TRBD1. After removal of 5 bases from V and 4 bases from J, the junction contained 8 bases not matched to a gene. Germline V gene lookup returns CDR1 SEHNR and CDR2 FQNEAQ (reference sequence). The CDR3 is 17 residues long. CDR3 residues: CASSPPTGGLGANVLTF. CDR3 bases: TGTGCCAGCAGCCCACCGACAGGGGGCCTCGGGGCCAACGTCCTGACTTTC.

The J gene is TRBJ1-2, the V gene TRBV6-4; D not certain. Germline-derived CDR1 and CDR2 are MRHNA and SNTAGT. The V end lost 5 bases, the J end lost 7 bases, and 23 bases lay between the germline ends. The CDR3 loop spans 16 amino acids. The CDR3 DNA follows: TGTGCCAGCAGTCCATTTCTTGGCCCTGAAGTTGGTGGCTACACCTTC. Amino acid sequence: CASSPFLGPEVGGYTF.

This rearrangement joins TRBV19 to TRBJ1-6, with TRBD1 identical over 8 bases. V shed 6 bases and J 7 bases; nucleotides not matched to a gene: 11. This CDR3 is 16 amino acids long. Germline V gives CDR1 LNHDA, CDR2 SQIVND (reference sequence). The CDR3 coding sequence is TGTGCCAGTAGCACCCGCCAGACAGGGGAGAATTCACCCCTCCACTTT. Encoded protein: CASSTRQTGENSPLHF. Complete variable domain (other parts from reference TRBV19 and TRBJ1-6): DGGITQSPKYLFRKEGQNVTLSCEQNLNHDAMYWYRQDPGQGLRLIYYSQIVNDFQKGDIAEGYSVSREKKESFPLTVTSAQKNPTAFYLCASSTRQTGENSPLHFGNGTRLTVT.

This clone was detected only a few times. The genes are TRBV5-4 and TRBJ1-3; D may be TRBD1 (5 bases). The CDR3 extends over 16 amino acids. Germline V lookup: CDR1 SGHNT, CDR2 YYREEE (reference sequence). V was shortened by 4 bases and J by 0 bases, with 14 bases between the two germline ends. The CDR3 sequence: CASSPRDGDSGNTIYF. CDR3 in DNA: TGTGCCAGCAGCCCACGGGACGGCGACTCTGGAAACACCATATATTTT.

V gene TRBV11-1 combines with J gene TRBJ2-1; 9 bases align to TRBD1. Germline V gene sequence: CDR1 SGHAT, CDR2 FQDESV (reference sequence). Losses at the gene ends were 0 bases for V and 6 bases for J; bases not matched to a gene: 6. The CDR3 runs 16 residues. This CDR3 is CASSLASGQGINEQFF. The CDR3, as DNA: TGTGCCAGCAGCTTAGCATCTGGACAGGGGATCAATGAGCAGTTCTTC. The full variable domain, its missing parts supplied by reference TRBV11-1 and TRBJ2-1, is EAEVAQSPRYKITEKSQAVAFWCDPISGHATLYWYRQILGQGPELLVQFQDESVVDDSQLPKDRFSAERLKGVDSTLKIQPAELGDSAMYLCASSLASGQGINEQFFGPGTRLTVL.

This chain uses TRBV5-1 with TRBJ1-1, with D possibly matching TRBD1 (6 bases). Germline CDR1 is SGHRS and CDR2 is YFSETQ. CDR3 length equals 15 residues. Trimming stripped 0 bases from V and 11 bases from J, with 20 bases between. The CDR3: CASSLAGEQGRDAFF. CDR3 in DNA: TGCGCCAGCAGCTTGGCCGGGGAACAGGGTAGGGATGCTTTCTTT. The variable domain in full, with the rest retrieved from reference TRBV5-1 and TRBJ1-1, is KAGVTQTPRYLIKTRGQQVTLSCSPISGHRSVSWYQQTPGQGLQFLFEYFSETQRNKGNFPGRFSGRQFSNSRSEMNVSTLELGDSALYLCASSLAGEQGRDAFFGQGTRLTVV.

The chain links TRBV5-3 to TRBJ2-3, with D maybe TRBD2 (6 bases). TRBV5-3 is an ORF; its function is uncertain. This CDR3 has 14 residues. The V and J ends lost 5 bases and 2 bases respectively, with 12 bases between them. This chain's CDR3 is CARRFSGPTDTQYF. Here the CDR3 DNA reads TGTGCCAGAAGGTTTAGCGGCCCCACAGATACGCAGTATTTT.

The chain joins TRBV13 to TRBJ2-1; 7 bases agree with TRBD2. With V trimmed by 5 bases and J by 6 bases, 13 bases remained unmatched. The V gene's germline CDR1 is PRHDT and CDR2 FYEKMQ (reference sequence). This CDR3 is built from 16 residues. This chain's CDR3 is CASSSRGVRPGNEQFF. CDR3 DNA: TGTGCCAGCAGCAGTCGGGGGGTTCGTCCGGGCAATGAGCAGTTCTTC.

V usage is TRBV2 and J usage is TRBJ1-4; tentative D call: TRBD1 (5 bases). This CDR3 is built from 14 residues. Germline assignment: CDR1 SNHLY and CDR2 FYNNEI. Between the trimmed V and J ends, which lost 8 bases and 7 bases, there was a span of 17 bases. The CDR3 sequence: CASYTMRGGEKLFF. The DNA for the CDR3 is TGTGCCAGCTACACGATGAGGGGCGGTGAAAAACTGTTTTTT. The full variable domain, in which reference TRBV2 and TRBJ1-4 provide the parts outside the CDR3, is EPEVTQTPSHQVTQMGQEVILRCVPISNHLYFYWYRQILGQKVEFLVSFYNNEISEKSEIFDDQFSVERPDGSNFTLKIRSTKLEDSAMYFCASYTMRGGEKLFFGSGTQLSVL.

The chain recombines TRBV5-4 with TRBJ1-2, with D perhaps matching TRBD1 (5 bases). Germline CDR1 and CDR2: SGHNT and YYREEE (reference sequence). The CDR3 loop spans 15 amino acids. V was shortened by 0 bases and J by 2 bases, with 11 bases between the two germline ends. Here the CDR3 reads CASSLGGRANYGYTF. CDR3 coding DNA: TGTGCCAGCAGCTTGGGTGGCAGGGCGAACTATGGCTACACCTTC.

This rearrangement joins TRBV7-3 to TRBJ2-1; D perhaps matches TRBD1 (6 bases). Germline CDR1 is SGHTA and CDR2 is FQGTGA. The V and J ends lost 2 bases and 1 base respectively, with 9 bases between them. The CDR3 totals 15 residues. CDR3 residues: CASSLARGSYNEQFF. The CDR3, as DNA: TGTGCCAGCAGCTTAGCCAGGGGTTCCTACAATGAGCAGTTCTTC.

The count of this clone is one. The chain carries TRBV21-1 and TRBJ2-5; the D segment call TRBD1 is taken from the table without a DNA check. TRBV21-1 has pseudogene status. This CDR3 is 14 amino acids long. The CDR3 nucleotides read TGTGCCAGCAGCCCTAGGCCAGGGGAAGAGACCCAGTACTTC. This gives the protein CASSPRPGEETQYF.

The sample holds a few counts of this clone. The V call is TRBV27, the J call TRBJ1-5; the D is unclear. The germline V gene encodes CDR1 MNHEY and CDR2 SMNVEV (reference sequence). V was cut by 10 bases and J by 3 bases, with 7 bases left in between. The CDR3 sequence is 11 residues long. As DNA, the CDR3 is TGTGCCACCGGGTACAATCAGCCCCAGCATTTT. It translates to CATGYNQPQHF.

The rearrangement uses TRBV5-6 and TRBJ2-1, with 10 nucleotides matching TRBD2. Germline lookup yields CDR1 SGHDT and CDR2 YYEEEE. The length of the CDR3 is 17 residues. Trimming removed 0 bases from V and 4 bases from J; junction bases left unmatched: 7. CDR3 amino acids: CASSLGPGLAYYNEQFF. The CDR3 nucleotides read TGTGCCAGCAGCTTGGGTCCGGGACTAGCGTATTACAATGAGCAGTTCTTC.

This clone was counted only a few times. The chain has TRBV2 and TRBJ2-2, with D perhaps matching TRBD1 or TRBD2 (5 bases each). V gave up 7 bases and J gave up 2 bases, with 11 bases separating them. The CDR3 covers 14 residues. CDR1 is SNHLY, CDR2 FYNNEI, per germline. The CDR3 sequence: CASIRDANTGELFF. The CDR3 bases are TGTGCCAGCATCCGGGACGCAAACACCGGGGAGCTGTTTTTT.

V is TRBV5-1 and J is TRBJ1-2; 8 bases align to TRBD1. With 4 bases clipped from V and 3 bases from J, the junction kept 8 bases outside the gene matches. This CDR3 is 15 amino acids long. CDR1 is SGHRS, CDR2 YFSETQ, per germline. Here the CDR3 DNA reads TGCGCCAGCAGCCTTGACAGGGGCCACTACTATGGCTACACCTTC. Encoded protein: CASSLDRGHYYGYTF.

The chain carries TRBV25-1 and TRBJ2-1; D might be TRBD2 (6 bases). Per the germline V gene, CDR1 is MGHDK and CDR2 is SYGVNS. The ends were cut back, 3 bases at V and 7 bases at J, with 13 bases in the middle. The CDR3 has 14 amino acids. The CDR3 loop reads CASSDLRGGNEQFF. The CDR3 DNA sequence: TGTGCCAGCAGTGACCTTAGGGGAGGAAATGAGCAGTTCTTC.

J is TRBJ2-5 and V is TRBV10-3; 9 bases are shared with TRBD1. The germline V gene encodes CDR1 ENHRY and CDR2 SYGVKD. The CDR3 is made up of 15 amino acids. Trimming removed 4 bases from V and 5 bases from J; junction bases left unmatched: 8. CDR3 sequence reads: CAISGLGDREETQYF. The CDR3 DNA reads as TGTGCCATCAGTGGACTAGGGGACAGGGAGGAGACCCAGTACTTC.

The rearrangement joins TRBV27 to TRBJ2-3; D is unresolved. Germline CDR1 and CDR2: MNHEY and SMNVEV (reference sequence). V lost 2 bases and J 3 bases, leaving 12 bases between the germline ends. The CDR3 has 15 residues. The CDR3 protein is CASSLTLADTDTQYF. DNA of the CDR3: TGTGCCAGCAGTTTAACCCTCGCAGATACAGATACGCAGTATTTT.

The genes are TRBV5-1 and TRBJ1-4; TRBD1 is a possible D gene (6 bases). The V end was cut by 0 bases, the J end by 12 bases, with 12 bases between. From germline, CDR1 is SGHRS and CDR2 YFSETQ. The CDR3 is 13 amino acids. In nucleotides, the CDR3 is TGCGCCAGCAGCTTGGATGGGGGCGGGGAACTGTTTTTT. Protein sequence: CASSLDGGGELFF. Full variable domain (rest looked up from reference TRBV5-1 and TRBJ1-4): KAGVTQTPRYLIKTRGQQVTLSCSPISGHRSVSWYQQTPGQGLQFLFEYFSETQRNKGNFPGRFSGRQFSNSRSEMNVSTLELGDSALYLCASSLDGGGELFFGSGTQLSVL.

The chain recombines TRBV28 with TRBJ2-7; D tentatively fits TRBD1 or TRBD2 (5 bases each). Trimming removed 6 bases from V and 0 bases from J, with 15 bases in between. Germline V gene sequence: CDR1 MDHEN, CDR2 SYDVKM. The CDR3 contains 15 residues. CDR3 residues: CASSVRGGYSYEQYF. DNA of the CDR3: TGTGCCAGCAGCGTACGGGGCGGTTACTCCTACGAGCAGTACTTC.

This clone was observed a handful of times. The chain carries TRBV9 and TRBJ2-1; the match to TRBD1 covers 8 bases. The CDR3 sequence is 13 residues long. The junction had 1 base not matched to a gene; V was cut back by 4 bases and J by 4 bases. Germline V CDR1 and CDR2: SGDLS, YYNGEE. CDR3 nucleotide sequence: TGTGCCAGCAGCCGGACAGGGTACAATGAGCAGTTCTTC. Amino acids: CASSRTGYNEQFF.